This TCR beta chain was captured by sequencing in a study of naive and memory T cell subsets. Turning to this clonotype: Antigen: not known. The junction departs from germline at one end; a sequencing error may be responsible.

CD4 T cells were positively selected, then CD8 T cells from the CD4-negative fraction. Study-level points and caveats: A clonotype means one alpha or beta sequence, not an alpha/beta pair.

This CDR3 region has 14 residues. Both TRBC1 and TRBC2 were covered by a beta constant-region primer of two equimolar oligonucleotides. Four rounds of PCR amplified the ligated cDNA using nested alpha and beta constant-region primers plus SP2. TCRdb itself ran the UMI-ligation and nested PCR reads through MiXCR, one entry per CDR3 protein. Of 140,000 to 150,000 distinct CDR3 sequences in the sample, over 15% are singletons; the top ten hold about 0.14%. This chain connects TRBV12-3 or TRBV12-4 to TRBJ2-5; 8 positions agree with TRBD1. Specimen: naive CD4+ T cells from blood. This clonotype originated in a human donor in good health. CDR3 loop: CANSFTGGQETQYF. DNA for the CDR3: TGTGCCAACAGTTTTACAGGGGGTCAAGAGACCCAGTACTTC.